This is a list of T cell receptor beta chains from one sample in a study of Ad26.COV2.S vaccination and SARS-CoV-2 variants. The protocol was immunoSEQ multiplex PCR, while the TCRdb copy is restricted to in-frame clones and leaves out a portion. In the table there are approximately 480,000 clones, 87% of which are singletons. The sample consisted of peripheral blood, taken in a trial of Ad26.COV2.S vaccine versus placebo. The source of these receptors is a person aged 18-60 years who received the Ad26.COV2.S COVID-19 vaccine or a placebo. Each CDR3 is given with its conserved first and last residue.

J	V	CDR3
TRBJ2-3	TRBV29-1	CSVGGRATDTQYF
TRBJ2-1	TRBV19	CASSILRGGDEQFF
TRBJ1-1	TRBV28	CASSSLSGSTEAFF
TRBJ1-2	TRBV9	CASSAGTGANYGYTF
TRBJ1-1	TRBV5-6	CASSPAWENTEAFF
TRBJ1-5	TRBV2	CASTDSPNQPQHF
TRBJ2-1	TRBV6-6	CASNPAGTGRNNEQFF
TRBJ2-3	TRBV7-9	CASSPGQGGTDTQYF
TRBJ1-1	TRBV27	CASSPTGTEAFF
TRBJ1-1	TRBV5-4	CASSSRRRLDNTEAFF
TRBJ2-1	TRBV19	CASSAGLANEQFF
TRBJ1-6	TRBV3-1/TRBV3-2	CASSQVRSNSPLHF
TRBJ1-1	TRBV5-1	CASSRTGTIPPEAFF